This TCR beta chain originates from a study of CD8 T cells in Susac syndrome. In blood CD8+ and CD4+ T cells, TCR beta underwent sequencing. Negative isolation was used for CD8+ and CD4+ T cells, and FACS enrichment was applied to TEMRA cells. In germline, CDR1 is SGHRS, CDR2 YFSETQ. Trimming took 0 bases from V and 8 from J; bases not matched to a gene: 3. This CDR3 has 15 residues. An amount of RNA that ranged from roughly 0.5 to 1 ug was reverse transcribed with random hexamers. It was immunoSEQ multiplex PCR that amplified TCR beta CDR3 across 54 Vbeta and 13 Jbeta. TCRdb called the immunoSEQ multiplex PCR reads again in MiXCR, with one record for every CDR3 protein. The sample carries about 120,000 distinct CDR3 sequences, around 94% recorded once.

This TCR came from a human donor in good health. Sequencing was performed on CD4+ T cells from PBMCs. The chain combines TRBV5-1 with TRBJ2-1; TRBD2 agrees at 12 bases. Here the CDR3 reads CASSLAASGRDEQFF. CDR3 in DNA: TGCGCCAGCAGCTTGGCGGCTAGCGGGAGGGATGAGCAGTTCTTC.